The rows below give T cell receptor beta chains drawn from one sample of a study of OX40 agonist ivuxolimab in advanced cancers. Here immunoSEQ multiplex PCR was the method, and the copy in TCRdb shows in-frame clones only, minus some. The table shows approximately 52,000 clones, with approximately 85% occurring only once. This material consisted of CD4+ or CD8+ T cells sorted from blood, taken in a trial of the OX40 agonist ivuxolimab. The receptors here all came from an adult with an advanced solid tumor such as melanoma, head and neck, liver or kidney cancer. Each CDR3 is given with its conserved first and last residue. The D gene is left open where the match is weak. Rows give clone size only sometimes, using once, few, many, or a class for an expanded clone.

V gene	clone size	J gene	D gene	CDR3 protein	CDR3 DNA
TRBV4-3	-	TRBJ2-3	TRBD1	CASSKTGLDTDTQYF	TGCGCCAGCAGCAAGACAGGGTTAGATACAGATACGCAGTATTTT
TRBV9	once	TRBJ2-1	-	CASSVPSKSDQADNEQFF	TGTGCCAGCAGCGTACCATCGAAATCGGACCAAGCCGACAATGAGCAGTTCTTC
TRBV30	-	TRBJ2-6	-	CAWSGTAVSSGANVLTF	TGTGCCTGGAGTGGGACAGCGGTGAGCTCTGGGGCCAACGTCCTGACTTTC
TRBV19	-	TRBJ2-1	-	CASSTTGTRQPNEQFF	TGTGCCAGTAGTACGACCGGGACCCGGCAACCCAATGAGCAGTTCTTC
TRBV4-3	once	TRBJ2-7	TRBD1	CASSQGQGSYGEQYF	TGCGCCAGCAGCCAAGGACAGGGTAGTTATGGCGAGCAGTACTTC
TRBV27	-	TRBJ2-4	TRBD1	CASSLWTGEGKNIQYF	TGTGCCAGCAGTTTATGGACAGGGGAAGGCAAAAACATTCAGTACTTC
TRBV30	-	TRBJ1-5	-	CAWSLMDQPQHF	TGTGCCTGGAGTCTAATGGATCAGCCCCAGCATTTT
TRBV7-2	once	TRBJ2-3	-	CASSSAGEDTQYF	TGTGCCAGCAGCTCGGCCGGGGAAGATACGCAGTATTTT
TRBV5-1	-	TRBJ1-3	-	CASSSGRMGNTIYF	TGCGCCAGCAGCTCGGGACGGATGGGAAACACCATATATTTT
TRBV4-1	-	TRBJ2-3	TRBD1	CASSPRTGGTDTQYF	TGCGCCAGCAGCCCCCGCACAGGGGGCACAGATACGCAGTATTTT
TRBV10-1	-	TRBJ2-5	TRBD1	CASSPGQALGETQYF	TGCGCCAGCAGCCCGGGACAGGCTTTAGGAGAGACCCAGTACTTC
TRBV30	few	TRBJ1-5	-	CAWSGDSNQPQHF	TGTGCCTGGAGTGGGGATAGCAATCAGCCCCAGCATTTT
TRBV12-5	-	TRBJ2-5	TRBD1	CASGSQGVGETQYF	TGTGCTAGTGGTTCACAGGGGGTAGGAGAGACCCAGTACTTC
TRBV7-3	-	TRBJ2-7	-	CASSLEHNSYEQYF	TGTGCCAGCAGCTTAGAGCACAACTCCTACGAGCAGTACTTC
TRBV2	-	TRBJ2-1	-	CASSVGFNNEQFF	TGTGCCAGCAGTGTTGGCTTTAACAATGAGCAGTTCTTC